The 30 T cell receptor beta chains reported below all come from one sample, sequenced in a study of blood T cell repertoires in COVID-19. Assay: immunoSEQ multiplex PCR; the TCRdb copy retains only in-frame clones and omits some. The repertoire holds more than 300,000 clones, with 90% as singletons. The sequencing sample was made of peripheral blood. The receptors were sampled from a woman in her thirties or forties with COVID-19, enrolled during active disease.

This chain connects TRBV24-1 to TRBJ2-2, with D perhaps TRBD1 (5 bases). Trimming took off 3 bases at V and 5 bases at J, with 9 bases between the two ends. There are 14 residues in the CDR3. Germline V gene data show CDR1 as KGHDR and CDR2 as SFDVKD. CDR3 residues: CATSDAQGTGELFF. The CDR3 coding sequence is TGTGCCACCAGTGATGCCCAGGGTACCGGGGAGCTGTTTTTT.

The gene calls are TRBV7-9 and TRBJ1-2, with D maybe TRBD1 (5 bases). With 2 bases removed from V and 3 bases from J, the gap between germline ends came to 13 bases. The germline CDR1 and CDR2 sequences are SEHNR and FQNEAQ (reference sequence). The CDR3 runs to 15 residues. CDR3 sequence (DNA): TGTGCCAGCAGCTTACCCTGGGAACAGGACTATGGCTACACCTTC. It yields the protein CASSLPWEQDYGYTF.

This clone has more than one count but fewer than ten. The chain is built from TRBV6-5 and TRBJ2-7; the match to TRBD1 covers 7 bases. The CDR3 consists of 14 residues. V shed 6 bases and J 0 bases; nucleotides not matched to a gene: 5. Germline V gene sequence: CDR1 MNHEY, CDR2 SVGAGI. The CDR3 loop is CASSPGQRSYEQYF. The CDR3 DNA is TGTGCCAGCAGCCCGGGACAGCGCTCCTACGAGCAGTACTTC.

V gene TRBV27 combines with J gene TRBJ1-1, with a tentative D call TRBD1 (5 bases). This CDR3 is 15 amino acids long. V was trimmed by 3 bases and J by 6 bases, leaving 17 bases between them. Germline V gene sequence: CDR1 MNHEY, CDR2 SMNVEV (reference sequence). This chain's CDR3 is CASSFSTARVSEAFF. CDR3 in DNA: TGTGCCAGCAGTTTTTCGACAGCCCGGGTATCTGAAGCTTTCTTT.

CDR3 sequence: CASSPGTRETGELFF. The CDR3 bases are TGTGCCAGCAGCCCGGGGACTAGGGAGACCGGGGAGCTGTTTTTT. This chain links TRBV6-2 or TRBV6-3 with TRBJ2-2, with TRBD2 matching over 8 bases. J lost 5 bases, V lost 6 bases, and 8 bases had no gene match. The CDR3 is 15 amino acids. Germline loops: CDR1 MNHEY, CDR2 SVGEGT.

This chain links TRBV7-3 with TRBJ2-2; 14 nucleotides agree with TRBD2. CDR3 size: 21 residues. Germline CDR1 is SGHTA and CDR2 is FQGTGA. Germline trimming cut 2 bases from V and 7 bases from J; bases unmatched to any gene: 18. CDR3 nucleotides: TGTGCCAGCAGCTTACTACCCACGACTAGCGGGGGGGGACCCTCAAGCGGGGAGCTGTTTTTT. Protein sequence: CASSLLPTTSGGGPSSGELFF.

The rearrangement joins TRBV18 to TRBJ1-3; D remains unclear. The CDR3 covers 16 residues. V gave up 6 bases and J gave up 0 bases, with 15 bases separating them. Looked up from germline, CDR1 is KGHSH and CDR2 is LQKENI. DNA for the CDR3: TGTGCCAGCTCCCCCAATTCGGGGAGCTCTGGAAACACCATATATTTT. Protein: CASSPNSGSSGNTIYF. Supplemented by reference TRBV18 and TRBJ1-3, the full variable domain reads NAGVMQNPRHLVRRRGQEARLRCSPMKGHSHVYWYRQLPEEGLKFMVYLQKENIIDESGMPKERFSAEFPKEGPSILRIQQVVRGDSAAYFCASSPNSGSSGNTIYFGEGSWLTVV.

This clone was recorded only once. The chain recombines TRBV19 with TRBJ2-1; 13 bases are shared with TRBD2. J was trimmed by 4 bases and V by 4 bases; bases with no gene match: 4. The germline V gene has CDR1 LNHDA and CDR2 SQIVND (reference sequence). This CDR3 contains 16 residues. CDR3 nucleotide sequence: TGTGCCAGTAGTACCCAACTAGCGGGAGGGTACAATGAGCAGTTCTTC. It encodes CASSTQLAGGYNEQFF.

The chain has TRBV4-3 and TRBJ1-1; D may be TRBD1 (6 bases). The CDR3 has 13 residues. V was clipped by 7 bases and J by 3 bases, with 12 bases between them. Germline assignment: CDR1 LGHNA and CDR2 YSLEER. In DNA, the CDR3 is TGCGCCAGCAAGAGGGACACAGACACTGAAGCTTTCTTT. This gives the protein CASKRDTDTEAFF.

The chain couples TRBV7-8 to TRBJ2-5, with D possibly TRBD1 on 5 matching bases. The CDR3 runs 16 residues. From germline, CDR1 is SGHVS and CDR2 FQNEAQ. Trimming pared 1 base from V and 7 bases from J, leaving 19 bases between. CDR3 amino acids: CASSLGPRVKGRTQYF. The CDR3, as DNA: TGTGCCAGCAGCTTAGGGCCCAGGGTAAAAGGCCGGACCCAGTACTTC.

This clone was seen once. The chain has TRBV28 and TRBJ1-2, with a possible D match to TRBD1 (5 bases). The germline V gene encodes CDR1 MDHEN and CDR2 SYDVKM. The CDR3 spans 12 residues. The V and J ends lost 5 bases and 5 bases respectively, with 9 bases between them. CDR3 bases: TGTGCCAGCAGTGACAGCCCGTATGGCTACACCTTC. Its protein is CASSDSPYGYTF.

This clone was recorded once. The CDR3 DNA follows: TGTGCCAGCAGTCGGACAGGGAAAAATGAAAAACTGTTTTTT. Its translation is CASSRTGKNEKLFF. V gene TRBV6-5 combines with J gene TRBJ1-4, with 8 bases identical to TRBD1. The CDR3 is made up of 14 amino acids. V lost 5 bases and J lost 5; bases outside the gene matches: 4. Germline V gives CDR1 MNHEY, CDR2 SVGAGI.

V and J are TRBV2 and TRBJ1-1; TRBD1 matches at 7 bases. Germline CDR1 SNHLY, CDR2 FYNNEI. The CDR3 length is 14 residues. V shed 8 bases, J shed 1 base, and the junction held 7 bases outside the gene matches. In DNA, the CDR3 is TGTGCCAGCTCTAAGGGGGCAGAGAACACTGAAGCTTTCTTT. Its protein is CASSKGAENTEAFF.

The CDR3 loop reads CAISGRGYSPLHF. The CDR3 nucleotides are TGTGCCATCAGTGGAAGAGGGTACTCACCCCTCCACTTT. The chain employs TRBV10-3 and TRBJ1-6; D call uncertain. With 4 bases removed from V and 10 bases from J, the gap between germline ends came to 11 bases. Germline CDR1 is ENHRY and CDR2 is SYGVKD. CDR3 size: 13 residues.

This clone was seen a handful of times. The chain combines TRBV24-1 with TRBJ2-7; 10 bases match TRBD1. The CDR3 spans 14 residues. V shed 4 bases and J 5 bases; nucleotides not matched to a gene: 4. CDR1 is KGHDR, CDR2 SFDVKD, per germline. The chain's CDR3 is CATSDPGTGDEQYF. The CDR3 nucleotides are TGTGCCACCAGTGACCCCGGGACAGGGGACGAGCAGTACTTC.

The chain carries TRBV29-1 and TRBJ1-4; 8 bases are a match to TRBD1. In germline, CDR1 is SQVTM, CDR2 ANQGSEA. J was trimmed by 7 bases and V by 7 bases; bases with no gene match: 8. CDR3 length equals 13 residues. This CDR3 is CSALDRVGEKLFF. The CDR3 region has the DNA TGCAGCGCCCTGGACAGGGTGGGTGAAAAACTGTTTTTT.

This chain uses TRBV28 with TRBJ2-5; 10 bases map to TRBD2. Germline CDR1 MDHEN, CDR2 SYDVKM. This CDR3 comprises 19 residues. The V gene end was trimmed by 5 bases and the J gene end by 5 bases; junction bases not matched to a gene: 20. CDR3 loop: CASSHRSAGAGGLTETQYF. The CDR3 DNA follows: TGTGCCAGCAGTCATAGGTCCGCCGGAGCGGGGGGGCTGACTGAGACCCAGTACTTC. The complete variable domain, with remaining parts taken from reference TRBV28 and TRBJ2-5, reads DVKVTQSSRYLVKRTGEKVFLECVQDMDHENMFWYRQDPGLGLRLIYFSYDVKMKEKGDIPEGYSVSREKKERFSLILESASTNQTSMYLCASSHRSAGAGGLTETQYFGPGTRLLVL.

This clone was detected only once. The CDR3 nucleotides are TGCGCCAGCAGTAACCCGGGACAGGGCTACGAGCAGTACTTC. It translates to CASSNPGQGYEQYF. The gene calls are TRBV5-1 and TRBJ2-7; the match to TRBD1 covers 9 bases. V dropped 5 bases and J dropped 3; count of bases not matched to a gene: 6. The CDR3 is 14 amino acids. Germline loops: CDR1 SGHRS, CDR2 YFSETQ.

V is TRBV9 and J is TRBJ2-1, with 9 bases that match TRBD2. CDR1 and CDR2 from the germline V gene are SGDLS and YYNGEE. V lost 3 bases to trimming and J lost 7 bases; unmatched junction nucleotides: 11. The CDR3 consists of 16 residues. The CDR3 protein is CASSAEGLALGNEQFF. As DNA, the CDR3 is TGTGCCAGCAGCGCGGAGGGACTAGCATTGGGGAATGAGCAGTTCTTC.

This clone was seen only once. This sequence joins TRBV18 and TRBJ2-1; TRBD2 matches at 10 bases. This CDR3 is 15 amino acids long. V shed 0 bases and J 8 bases; nucleotides not matched to a gene: 4. Germline loops: CDR1 KGHSH, CDR2 LQKENI. CDR3 sequence: CASSPPLAGVHEQFF. In DNA, the CDR3 is TGTGCCAGCTCACCACCCCTAGCGGGGGTGCATGAGCAGTTCTTC.

The chain couples TRBV10-3 to TRBJ1-6; D gene unclear. The CDR3 runs 17 residues. The germline CDR1 and CDR2 sequences are ENHRY and SYGVKD. Trimming stripped 1 base from V and 1 base from J, with 11 bases between. The CDR3 sequence: CAISEYDFPSYNSPLHF. CDR3 bases: TGTGCCATCAGTGAGTACGACTTCCCGTCCTATAATTCACCCCTCCACTTT.

The chain is built from TRBV6-1 and TRBJ1-1; TRBD1 matches at 10 bases. The CDR3 covers 17 residues. The ends lost 1 base at V and 4 bases at J; junction bases unmatched: 9. CDR1 and CDR2 from the germline V gene are MNHNS and SASEGT. The chain's CDR3 is CASSEVGQGVGGTEAFF. The CDR3 bases are TGTGCCAGCAGTGAAGTTGGACAGGGGGTAGGAGGCACTGAAGCTTTCTTT.

This chain uses TRBV14 with TRBJ2-4, with 7 bases identical to TRBD2. The V segment lost 3 bases and the J segment 3 bases; nucleotides outside the gene matches: 11. Germline CDR1 and CDR2: SGHDN and FVKESK. The CDR3 length is 17 residues. CDR3 residues: CASSHFLKRDGKNIQYF. In nucleotides, the CDR3 is TGTGCCAGCAGCCACTTTTTAAAGCGGGACGGCAAAAACATTCAGTACTTC. The variable domain in full, with the rest retrieved from reference TRBV14 and TRBJ2-4, is EAGVTQFPSHSVIEKGQTVTLRCDPISGHDNLYWYRRVMGKEIKFLLHFVKESKQDESGMPNNRFLAERTGGTYSTLKVQPAELEDSGVYFCASSHFLKRDGKNIQYFGAGTRLSVL.

This chain joins TRBV9 and TRBJ1-6, with D possibly matching TRBD1 (6 bases). This CDR3 has 19 residues. V was trimmed by 0 bases and J by 9 bases, leaving 25 bases between them. The germline CDR1 and CDR2 sequences are SGDLS and YYNGEE. CDR3: CASSVAPVAARGLGSPLHF. As DNA, the CDR3 is TGTGCCAGCAGCGTAGCCCCCGTTGCTGCGAGGGGGTTAGGTTCACCCCTCCACTTT. Supplemented by reference TRBV9 and TRBJ1-6, the full variable domain reads DSGVTQTPKHLITATGQRVTLRCSPRSGDLSVYWYQQSLDQGLQFLIQYYNGEERAKGNILERFSAQQFPDLHSELNLSSLELGDSALYFCASSVAPVAARGLGSPLHFGNGTRLTVT.

The rearrangement links TRBV5-4 to TRBJ2-3, with TRBD1 identical over 8 bases. With V trimmed by 2 bases and J by 5 bases, 4 bases remained unmatched. The CDR3 spans 14 residues. Germline V gene lookup returns CDR1 SGHNT and CDR2 YYREEE (reference sequence). CDR3 in amino acids: CASSFGTGEDTQYF. The CDR3 coding sequence is TGTGCCAGCAGCTTCGGGACAGGCGAAGATACGCAGTATTTT.

The chain links TRBV9 to TRBJ1-5, with 9 bases fitting TRBD1. In germline, CDR1 is SGDLS, CDR2 YYNGEE. The CDR3 consists of 15 residues. Trimming at V came to 3 bases and at J to 6 bases, leaving 7 bases not matched to a gene. This chain's CDR3 is CASSAETGGGQPQHF. Here the CDR3 DNA reads TGTGCCAGCAGCGCCGAGACAGGGGGTGGTCAGCCCCAGCATTTT.

This chain links TRBV5-1 with TRBJ2-3, with 10 nucleotides matching TRBD2. This CDR3 is built from 15 residues. The germline gives CDR1 SGHRS, CDR2 YFSETQ. The trim removed 6 bases at V and 4 bases at J, leaving 8 bases unmatched. The CDR3 nucleotides are TGCGCCAGCACCCGGGGCCTAGCGGGAGCAGATACGCAGTATTTT. Residues: CASTRGLAGADTQYF.

The chain joins TRBV5-4 to TRBJ1-5; perhaps TRBD1 as D (6 bases). Germline loops: CDR1 SGHNT, CDR2 YYREEE (reference sequence). The CDR3 loop spans 13 amino acids. V dropped 4 bases and J dropped 6 bases, with 11 bases sitting between them. Written as DNA, the CDR3 is TGTGCCAGCAGCCCAGGGGCGGGTCAGCCCCAGCATTTT. Protein product: CASSPGAGQPQHF.

The chain combines TRBV7-9 with TRBJ1-4; D is unresolved. V was trimmed by 4 bases and J by 5 bases, leaving 14 bases between them. Looked up from germline, CDR1 is SEHNR and CDR2 is FQNEAQ (reference sequence). The CDR3 contains 15 residues. CDR3 nucleotide sequence: TGTGCCAGCAGCTCCGGTCCCACCAACAATGAAAAACTGTTTTTT. It translates to CASSSGPTNNEKLFF.

The chain links TRBV27 to TRBJ2-5; D gene uncertain. V was clipped by 3 bases and J by 7 bases, with 3 bases between them. CDR3 length: 10 amino acids. Germline V gene lookup returns CDR1 MNHEY and CDR2 SMNVEV (reference sequence). The CDR3, as DNA: TGTGCCAGCAGTTTGAGGACCCAGTACTTC. Translated: CASSLRTQYF.